This entry describes one TCR beta chain. No antigen is known for it. This entry belongs to a study of metastatic and nonmetastatic thyroid tumors. Study summary: Repertoire comparisons spanned blood and tumor or nodule tissue from malignant and benign thyroid patients. Notes on the study in general: Reported TCR beta diversity, measured in blood and tumor, was significantly higher for malignant thyroid tumors than for benign nodules.

Authors' methods: The study built a papillary thyroid cancer distant-metastasis classifier from CDR3 differences across clinicopathological groups. TCRdb re-called the PCR reads with MiXCR. In this record, the V and J calls reflect TCRdb's handling and not the investigators' own analysis. The sample lists about 5,200 clones, approximately 35% seen once, with roughly 15% in the top ten. Thyroid surgery was performed in patients who had received no treatment beforehand. Per germline, CDR1 SNHLY and CDR2 FYNNEI. The CDR3 runs to 14 residues. V was pared by 5 bases and J by 5 bases, with 8 bases of the junction left unmatched.

The gene calls are TRBV2 and TRBJ2-7; 8 bases are shared with TRBD1. The TCR was taken from a male donor with papillary thyroid cancer or a benign thyroid nodule (not recorded which). Some clones in this sample may be carry-over from other donors' samples. The sample consisted of tumor tissue. This chain's CDR3 is CASSQTGGVNEQYF. The CDR3 region has the DNA TGTGCCAGCAGTCAAACAGGGGGTGTCAACGAGCAGTACTTC. The full variable domain, its missing parts supplied by reference TRBV2 and TRBJ2-7, is EPEVTQTPSHQVTQMGQEVILRCVPISNHLYFYWYRQILGQKVEFLVSFYNNEISEKSEIFDDQFSVERPDGSNFTLKIRSTKLEDSAMYFCASSQTGGVNEQYFGPGTRLTVT.